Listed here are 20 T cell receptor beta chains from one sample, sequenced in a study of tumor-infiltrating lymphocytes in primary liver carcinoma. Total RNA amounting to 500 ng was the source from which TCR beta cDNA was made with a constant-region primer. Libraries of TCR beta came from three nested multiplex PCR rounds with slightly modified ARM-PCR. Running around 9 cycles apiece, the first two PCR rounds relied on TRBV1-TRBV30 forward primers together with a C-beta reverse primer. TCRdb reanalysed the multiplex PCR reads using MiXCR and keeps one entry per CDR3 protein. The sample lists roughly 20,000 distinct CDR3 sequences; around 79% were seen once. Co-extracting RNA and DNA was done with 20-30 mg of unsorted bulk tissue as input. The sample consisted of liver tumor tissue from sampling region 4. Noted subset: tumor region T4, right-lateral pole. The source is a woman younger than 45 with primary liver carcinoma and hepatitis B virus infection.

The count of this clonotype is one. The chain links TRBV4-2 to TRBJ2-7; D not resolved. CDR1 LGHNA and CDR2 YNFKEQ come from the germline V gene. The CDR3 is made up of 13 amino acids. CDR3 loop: CVSSQLSYYEQYF. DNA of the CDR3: TGTGTCAGTAGCCAACTTAGTTACTACGAGCAGTACTTC.

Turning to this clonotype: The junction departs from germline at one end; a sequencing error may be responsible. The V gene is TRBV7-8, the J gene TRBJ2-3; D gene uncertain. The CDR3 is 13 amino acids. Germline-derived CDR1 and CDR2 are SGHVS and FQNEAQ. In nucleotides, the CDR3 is TGTGCCAGCAGCTTAGATGGAGTGAGTACGCGGTATTTT. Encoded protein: CASSLDGVSTRYF.

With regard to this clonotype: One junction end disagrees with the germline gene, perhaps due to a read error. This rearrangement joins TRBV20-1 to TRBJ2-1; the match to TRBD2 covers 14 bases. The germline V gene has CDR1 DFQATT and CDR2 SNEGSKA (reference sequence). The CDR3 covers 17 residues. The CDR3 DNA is TGTAGTGCTGGAGACTCCCGGGGGACTAGCGGGAGCTATCAGCAGCTCTTC. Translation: CSAGDSRGTSGSYQQLF.

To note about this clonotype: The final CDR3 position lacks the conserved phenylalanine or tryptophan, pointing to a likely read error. CDR3 DNA sequence: TGTGCCAGCAGCCCAAGACGGAACACCGGGGAGCTGTTTTCG. Protein product: CASSPRRNTGELFS. The V and J genes are TRBV14 and TRBJ2-2; unclear D gene. V lost 4 bases to trimming and J lost 1 base, with 7 bases between them. The CDR3 runs to 14 residues. Germline CDR1 reads SGHDN; CDR2 reads FVKESK.

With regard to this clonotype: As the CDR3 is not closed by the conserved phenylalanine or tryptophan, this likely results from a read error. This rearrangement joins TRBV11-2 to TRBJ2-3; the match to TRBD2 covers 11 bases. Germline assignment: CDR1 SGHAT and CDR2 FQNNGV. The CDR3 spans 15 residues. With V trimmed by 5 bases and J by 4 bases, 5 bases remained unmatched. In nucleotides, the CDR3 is TGTGCCAGCAGCCCTGGACTAGCGGGCCCAGATACGCAGTATTAT. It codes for CASSPGLAGPDTQYY.

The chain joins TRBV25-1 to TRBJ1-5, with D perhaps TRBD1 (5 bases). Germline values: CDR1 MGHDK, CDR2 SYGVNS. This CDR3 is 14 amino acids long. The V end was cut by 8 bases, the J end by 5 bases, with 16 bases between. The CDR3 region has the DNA TGTGCCAGCGATGAGGGGACGGATGATCAGCCCCAGCATTTT. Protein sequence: CASDEGTDDQPQHF.

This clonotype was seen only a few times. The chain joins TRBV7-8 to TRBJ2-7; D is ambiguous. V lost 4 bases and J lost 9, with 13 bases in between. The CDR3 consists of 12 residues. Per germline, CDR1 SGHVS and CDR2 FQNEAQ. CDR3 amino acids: CASSSRAIVQYF. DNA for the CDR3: TGTGCCAGCAGCTCAAGGGCGATAGTGCAGTACTTC.

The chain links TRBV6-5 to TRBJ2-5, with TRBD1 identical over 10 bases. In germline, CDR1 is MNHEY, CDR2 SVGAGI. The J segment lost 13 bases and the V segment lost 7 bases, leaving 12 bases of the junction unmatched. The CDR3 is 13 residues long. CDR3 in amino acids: CASITDRGLTRYF. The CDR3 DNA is TGTGCCAGCATTACCGACAGGGGGCTGACCAGGTACTTC.

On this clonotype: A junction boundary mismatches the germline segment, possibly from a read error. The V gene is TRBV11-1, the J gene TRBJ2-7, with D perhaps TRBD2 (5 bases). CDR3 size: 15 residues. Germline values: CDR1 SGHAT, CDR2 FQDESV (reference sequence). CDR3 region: CAISPRDTRFYEQYF. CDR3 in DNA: TGTGCCATCAGCCCCCGGGATACCCGTTTCTACGAGCAGTACTTC.

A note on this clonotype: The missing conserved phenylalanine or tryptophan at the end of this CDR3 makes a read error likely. CDR3 loop: CASSQDTGVGVNNEQFL. The CDR3 DNA follows: TGTGCCAGCAGCCAAGATACCGGAGTGGGAGTGAACAATGAGCAGTTCCTC. V gene TRBV4-2 combines with J gene TRBJ2-1; maybe TRBD2 (5 bases). CDR1 is LGHNA, CDR2 YNFKEQ, per germline. Trimming took 0 bases from V and 5 from J, leaving 17 bases between them. The CDR3 is 17 amino acids.

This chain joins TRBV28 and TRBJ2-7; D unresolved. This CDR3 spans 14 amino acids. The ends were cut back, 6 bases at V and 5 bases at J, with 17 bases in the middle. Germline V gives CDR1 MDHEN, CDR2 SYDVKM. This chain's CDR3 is CASRTPPGSHEQYF. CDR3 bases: TGTGCCAGCAGAACCCCCCCGGGTTCCCACGAGCAGTACTTC.

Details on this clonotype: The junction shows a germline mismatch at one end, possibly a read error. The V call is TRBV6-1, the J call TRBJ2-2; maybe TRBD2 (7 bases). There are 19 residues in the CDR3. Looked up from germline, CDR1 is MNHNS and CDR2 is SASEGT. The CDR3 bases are TGTGCCAGCAGTGAAACCCTTCGCGGGGGCGCCGCGAACGCCGGGGAGCTGTCTTTT. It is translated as CASSETLRGGAANAGELSF.

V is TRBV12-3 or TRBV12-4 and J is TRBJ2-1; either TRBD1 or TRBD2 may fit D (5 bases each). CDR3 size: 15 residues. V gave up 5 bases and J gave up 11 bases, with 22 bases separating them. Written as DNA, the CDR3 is TGTGCCAGCAGTCTGTCCGGGACCAGCGGACTTAAGCAGTTCTTC. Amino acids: CASSLSGTSGLKQFF.

The CDR3 protein is CAISGTDYEEYF. The CDR3 DNA reads as TGTGCCATCAGTGGAACGGACTATGAGGAGTACTTC. The genes are TRBV10-3 and TRBJ2-7; D might be TRBD2 (6 bases). CDR1 ENHRY and CDR2 SYGVKD come from the germline V gene. The CDR3 is 12 residues long. With 4 bases removed from V and 11 bases from J, the gap between germline ends came to 15 bases.

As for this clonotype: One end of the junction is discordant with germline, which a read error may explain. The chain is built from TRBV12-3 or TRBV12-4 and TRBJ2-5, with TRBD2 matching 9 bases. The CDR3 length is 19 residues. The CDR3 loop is CASSFLRPGLARDGGTQHF. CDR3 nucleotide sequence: TGTGCCAGCAGCTTCTTAAGGCCGGGACTAGCTCGTGACGGCGGGACCCAGCACTTC.

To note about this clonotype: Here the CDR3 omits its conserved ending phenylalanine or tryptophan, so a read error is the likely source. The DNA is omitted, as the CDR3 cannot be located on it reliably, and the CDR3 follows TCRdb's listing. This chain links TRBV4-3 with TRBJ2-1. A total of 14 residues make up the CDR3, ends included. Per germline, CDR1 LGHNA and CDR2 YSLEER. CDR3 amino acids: CASSHTELANEQFL.

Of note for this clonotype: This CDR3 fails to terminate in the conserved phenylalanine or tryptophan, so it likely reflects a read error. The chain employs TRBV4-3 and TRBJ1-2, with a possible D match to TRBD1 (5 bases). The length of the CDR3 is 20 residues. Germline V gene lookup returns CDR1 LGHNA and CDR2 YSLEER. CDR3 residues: CTSGQGEGRGRTATNYGYTL. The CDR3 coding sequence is TGCACCAGCGGCCAAGGCGAAGGAAGGGGCAGGACCGCTACTAACTATGGCTACACCCTC.

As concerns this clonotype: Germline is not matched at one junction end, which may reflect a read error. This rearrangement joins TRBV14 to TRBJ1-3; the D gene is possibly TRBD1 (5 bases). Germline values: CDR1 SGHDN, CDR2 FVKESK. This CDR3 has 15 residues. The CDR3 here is CASSGIGDSGNIIYF. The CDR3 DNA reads TGTGCCAGCAGTGGGATTGGGGACTCTGGAAACATCATATATTTT.

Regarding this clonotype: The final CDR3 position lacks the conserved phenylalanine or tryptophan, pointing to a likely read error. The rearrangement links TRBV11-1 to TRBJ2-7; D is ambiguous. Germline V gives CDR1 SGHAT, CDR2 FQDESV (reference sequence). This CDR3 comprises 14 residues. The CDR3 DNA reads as TGTACCAACAGCTTAGTTACTGGGACCTACGAGCAGTACATC. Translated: CTNSLVTGTYEQYI.

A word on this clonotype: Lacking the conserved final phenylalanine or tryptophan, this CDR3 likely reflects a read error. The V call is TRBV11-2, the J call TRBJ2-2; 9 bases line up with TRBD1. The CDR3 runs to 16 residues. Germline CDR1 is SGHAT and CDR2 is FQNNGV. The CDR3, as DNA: TGTACCAGCTGCTCACAGGGGGCTCCAGACACCGGGGAGCTGTTTCTT. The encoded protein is CTSCSQGAPDTGELFL.